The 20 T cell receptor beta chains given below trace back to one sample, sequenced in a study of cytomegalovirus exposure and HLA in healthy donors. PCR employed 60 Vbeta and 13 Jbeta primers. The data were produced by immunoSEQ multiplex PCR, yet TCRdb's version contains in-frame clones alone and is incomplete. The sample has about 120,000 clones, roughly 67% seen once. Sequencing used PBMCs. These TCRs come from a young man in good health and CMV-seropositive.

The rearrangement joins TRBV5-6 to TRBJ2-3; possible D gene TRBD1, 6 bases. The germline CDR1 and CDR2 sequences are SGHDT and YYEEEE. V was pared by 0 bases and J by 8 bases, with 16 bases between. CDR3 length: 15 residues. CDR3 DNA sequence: TGTGCCAGCAGCTTGGCAGGGGCAGGGACGGGTACGCAGTATTTT. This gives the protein CASSLAGAGTGTQYF.

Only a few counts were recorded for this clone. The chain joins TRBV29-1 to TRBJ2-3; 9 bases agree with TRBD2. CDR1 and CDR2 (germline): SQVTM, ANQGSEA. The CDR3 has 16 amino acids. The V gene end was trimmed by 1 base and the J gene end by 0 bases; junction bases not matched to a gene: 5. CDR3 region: CSVEGGLAGSTDTQYF. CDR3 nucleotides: TGCAGCGTTGAAGGTGGCCTAGCGGGGAGCACAGATACGCAGTATTTT.

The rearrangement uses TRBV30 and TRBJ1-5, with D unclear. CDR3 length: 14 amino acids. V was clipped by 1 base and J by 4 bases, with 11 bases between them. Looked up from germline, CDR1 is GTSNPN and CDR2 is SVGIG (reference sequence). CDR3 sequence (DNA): TGTGCCTGGAGTGGGGCCAAAGGAAATCAGCCCCAGCATTTT. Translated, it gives CAWSGAKGNQPQHF. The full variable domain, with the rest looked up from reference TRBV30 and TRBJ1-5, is SQTIHQWPATLVQPVGSPLSLECTVEGTSNPNLYWYRQAAGRGLQLLFYSVGIGQISSEVPQNLSASRPQDRQFILSSKKLLLSDSGFYLCAWSGAKGNQPQHFGDGTRLSIL.

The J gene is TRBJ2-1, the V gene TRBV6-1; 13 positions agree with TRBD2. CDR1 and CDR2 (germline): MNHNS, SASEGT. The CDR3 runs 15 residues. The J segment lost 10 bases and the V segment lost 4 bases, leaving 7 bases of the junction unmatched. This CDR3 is CASSATSGGAEEQFF. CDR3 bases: TGTGCCAGCAGTGCTACTAGCGGGGGGGCTGAGGAGCAGTTCTTC.

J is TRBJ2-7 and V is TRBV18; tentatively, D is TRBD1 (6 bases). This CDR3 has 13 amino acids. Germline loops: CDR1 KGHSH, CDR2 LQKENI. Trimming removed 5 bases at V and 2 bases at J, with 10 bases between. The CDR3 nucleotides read TGTGCCAGCTCAGACAGGACAGCCTACGAGCAGTACGTC. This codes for CASSDRTAYEQYV.

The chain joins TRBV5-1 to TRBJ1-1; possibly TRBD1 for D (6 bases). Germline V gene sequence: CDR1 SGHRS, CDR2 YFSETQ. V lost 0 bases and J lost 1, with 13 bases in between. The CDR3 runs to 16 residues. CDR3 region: CASSLANRGANTEAFF. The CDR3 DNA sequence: TGCGCCAGCAGCTTGGCCAATCGGGGGGCGAACACTGAAGCTTTCTTT.

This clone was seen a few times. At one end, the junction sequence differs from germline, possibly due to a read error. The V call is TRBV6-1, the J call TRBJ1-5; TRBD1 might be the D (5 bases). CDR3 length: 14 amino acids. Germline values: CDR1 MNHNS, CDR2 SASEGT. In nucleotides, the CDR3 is TGTGCCAGCAGTACCCTGCAATTCCGACAGCTCCAGCATTTT. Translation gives CASSTLQFRQLQHF.

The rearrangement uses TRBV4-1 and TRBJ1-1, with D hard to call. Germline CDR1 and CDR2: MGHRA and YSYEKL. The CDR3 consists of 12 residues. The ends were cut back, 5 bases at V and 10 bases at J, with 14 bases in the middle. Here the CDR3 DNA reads TGCGCCAGCAGCAGTACCGGGGATGGAGCTTTCTTT. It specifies CASSSTGDGAFF.

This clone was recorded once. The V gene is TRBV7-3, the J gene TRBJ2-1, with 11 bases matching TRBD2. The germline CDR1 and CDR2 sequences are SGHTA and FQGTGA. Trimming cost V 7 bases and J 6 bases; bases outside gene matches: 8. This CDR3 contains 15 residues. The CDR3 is CASTLLAGDLNEQFF. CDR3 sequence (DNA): TGTGCCAGCACCCTACTAGCGGGGGACCTCAATGAGCAGTTCTTC.

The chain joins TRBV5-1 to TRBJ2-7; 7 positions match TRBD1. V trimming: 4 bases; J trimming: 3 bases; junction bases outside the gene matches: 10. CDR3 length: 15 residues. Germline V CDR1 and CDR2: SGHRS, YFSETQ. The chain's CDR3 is CASSRQGSTSYEQYF. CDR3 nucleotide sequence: TGCGCCAGCAGCCGACAGGGTTCTACCAGCTACGAGCAGTACTTC.

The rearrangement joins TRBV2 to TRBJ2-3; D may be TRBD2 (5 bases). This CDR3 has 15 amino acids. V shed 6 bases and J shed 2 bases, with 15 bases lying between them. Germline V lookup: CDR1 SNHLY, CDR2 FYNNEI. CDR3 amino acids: CASRWTDSYTDTQYF. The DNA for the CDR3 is TGTGCCAGCAGGTGGACTGATTCCTACACAGATACGCAGTATTTT.

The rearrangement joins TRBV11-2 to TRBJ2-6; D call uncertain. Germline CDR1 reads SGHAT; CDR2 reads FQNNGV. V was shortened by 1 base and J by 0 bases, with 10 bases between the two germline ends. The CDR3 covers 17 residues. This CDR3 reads CASSLVGSASGANVLTF. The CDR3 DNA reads TGTGCCAGCAGCTTAGTGGGCTCAGCCTCTGGGGCCAACGTCCTGACTTTC.

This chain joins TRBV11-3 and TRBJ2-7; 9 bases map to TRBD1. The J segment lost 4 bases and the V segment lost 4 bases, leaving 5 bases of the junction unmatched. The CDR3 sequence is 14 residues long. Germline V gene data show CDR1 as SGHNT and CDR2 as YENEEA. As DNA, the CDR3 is TGTGCCAGCAGCTCGGGACAGGGCGGATACGAGCAGTACTTC. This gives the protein CASSSGQGGYEQYF.

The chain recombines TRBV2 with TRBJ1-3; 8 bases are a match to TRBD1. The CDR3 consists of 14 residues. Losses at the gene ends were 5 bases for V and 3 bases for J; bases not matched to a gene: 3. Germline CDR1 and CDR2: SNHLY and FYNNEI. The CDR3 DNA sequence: TGTGCCAGCAGTACGGACAGGGTTGGAAACACCATATATTTT. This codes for CASSTDRVGNTIYF.

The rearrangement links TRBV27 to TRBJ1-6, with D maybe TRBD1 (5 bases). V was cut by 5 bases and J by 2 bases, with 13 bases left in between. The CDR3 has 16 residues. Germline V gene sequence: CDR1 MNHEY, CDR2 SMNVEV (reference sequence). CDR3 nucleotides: TGTGCCAGCAGTCTTCGGGGGGGGGCCTATAATTCACCCCTCCACTTT. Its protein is CASSLRGGAYNSPLHF.

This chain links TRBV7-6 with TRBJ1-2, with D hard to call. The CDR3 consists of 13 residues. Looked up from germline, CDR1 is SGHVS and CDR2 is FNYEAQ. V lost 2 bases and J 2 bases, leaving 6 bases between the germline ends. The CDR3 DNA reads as TGTGCCAGCAGCTTACGAGGGAACTATGGCTACACCTTC. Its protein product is CASSLRGNYGYTF.

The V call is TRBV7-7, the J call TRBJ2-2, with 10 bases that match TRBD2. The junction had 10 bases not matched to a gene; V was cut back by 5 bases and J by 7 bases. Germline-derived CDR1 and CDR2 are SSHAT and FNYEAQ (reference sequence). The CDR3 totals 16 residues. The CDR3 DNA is TGTGCCAGCAGCGCACGAGCGGGGGGGCCTGACGGGGAGCTGTTTTTT. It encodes CASSARAGGPDGELFF.

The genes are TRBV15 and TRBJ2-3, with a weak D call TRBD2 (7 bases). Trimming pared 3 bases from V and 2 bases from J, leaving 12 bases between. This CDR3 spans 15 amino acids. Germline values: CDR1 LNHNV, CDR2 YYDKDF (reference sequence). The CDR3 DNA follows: TGTGCCACCAGCAGGAAAGCGGGACACACAGATACGCAGTATTTT. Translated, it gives CATSRKAGHTDTQYF.

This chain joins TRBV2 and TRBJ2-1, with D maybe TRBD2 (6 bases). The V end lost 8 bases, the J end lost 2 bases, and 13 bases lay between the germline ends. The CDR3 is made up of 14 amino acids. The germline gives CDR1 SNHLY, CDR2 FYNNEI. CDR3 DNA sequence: TGTGCCAGCGGGGGGACTCGACCCTACAATGAGCAGTTCTTC. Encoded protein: CASGGTRPYNEQFF.

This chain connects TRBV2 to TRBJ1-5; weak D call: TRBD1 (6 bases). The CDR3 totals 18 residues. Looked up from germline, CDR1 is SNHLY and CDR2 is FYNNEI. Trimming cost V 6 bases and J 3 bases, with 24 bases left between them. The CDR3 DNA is TGTGCCAGCAGCGAACTCTTGAGCGTGGACAGTTCCAATCAGCCCCAGCATTTT. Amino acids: CASSELLSVDSSNQPQHF.